The clone carrying this T cell receptor beta chain was detected ten times or more. The antigen remains unidentified. These data belong to a study of T cells after yellow fever vaccination. In the study overall: Fractions low in cell number were prepared with SMART-Seq v4 Ultra Low Input. General observations from the study: Reappearing after the booster were most of the clones from primary vaccination (about 95% CD4, approximately 85% CD8). Overall, a small share of clonotypes was seen in both CD4 and CD8 compartments.

CDR1 is MNHEY, CDR2 SMNVEV, per germline (reference sequence). This CDR3 is 13 amino acids long. The J segment lost 5 bases and the V segment lost 3 bases, leaving 1 base of the junction unmatched. UMIs and a universal primer site were added when TCR cDNA was made by 5'RACE template switching. TCRdb re-called the 5' RACE reads with MiXCR, one entry per CDR3 protein. In the table there are around 140,000 distinct CDR3 sequences, approximately 6.6% of which are singletons. This TCR was recovered from a man aged 25 to 45 who received the YFV17D yellow fever vaccine. This sequence joins TRBV27 and TRBJ2-3, with 8 bases aligning to TRBD1. Material: CD4+ T cells sorted from PBMCs, obtained 10 days after the yellow fever booster vaccination. CDR3 sequence (DNA): TGTGCCAGCAGTTTCACAGGGGGAGATACGCAGTATTTT. This gives the protein CASSFTGGDTQYF.